The 18 T cell receptor beta chains reported below all come from one sample, sequenced in a study of shared clonotypes between healthy human individuals. Only in-frame clones appear in the TCRdb table, and some are missing; sequencing was by immunoSEQ multiplex PCR. The repertoire holds over 2 million clones, with 90% to 95% as singletons. The sample consisted of naive CD4+ T cells sorted from blood. The subset denotes: CD45RA+ positively selected. These receptors came from a man in his late teens or twenties in good health.

The chain is built from TRBV5-1 and TRBJ1-3; D call uncertain. The ends were cut back, 1 base at V and 3 bases at J, with 5 bases in the middle. CDR1 and CDR2 (germline): SGHRS, YFSETQ. This CDR3 comprises 13 residues. CDR3 loop: CASSLRDGNTIYF. The CDR3 DNA sequence: TGCGCCAGCAGCTTGCGGGATGGAAACACCATATATTTT.

The chain carries TRBV14 and TRBJ2-4; D remains unclear. Per germline, CDR1 SGHDN and CDR2 FVKESK. Trimming cost V 0 bases and J 1 base, with 10 bases left between them. The CDR3 runs to 16 residues. The CDR3 DNA sequence: TGTGCCAGCAGCCAAGACAGGAAGAAGGCCAAAAACATTCAGTACTTC. It encodes CASSQDRKKAKNIQYF. The variable domain in full, with the rest retrieved from reference TRBV14 and TRBJ2-4, is EAGVTQFPSHSVIEKGQTVTLRCDPISGHDNLYWYRRVMGKEIKFLLHFVKESKQDESGMPNNRFLAERTGGTYSTLKVQPAELEDSGVYFCASSQDRKKAKNIQYFGAGTRLSVL.

This clone was seen just once. The chain recombines TRBV5-8 with TRBJ2-3; 9 bases map to TRBD1. Germline loops: CDR1 SGHTS, CDR2 YDEGEE. The V gene end was trimmed by 4 bases and the J gene end by 4 bases; junction bases not matched to a gene: 7. The CDR3 contains 15 residues. The CDR3 DNA reads TGTGCCAGCAGCCCCTGGGACAGGGTGGCAGATACGCAGTATTTT. It encodes CASSPWDRVADTQYF.

V gene TRBV5-1 combines with J gene TRBJ1-1; D remains ambiguous. V lost 0 bases and J lost 0, with 12 bases in between. The CDR3 loop spans 16 amino acids. Germline CDR1 reads SGHRS; CDR2 reads YFSETQ. CDR3 nucleotides: TGCGCCAGCAGCTTGGGACGGAGTACCATGAACACTGAAGCTTTCTTT. This encodes CASSLGRSTMNTEAFF.

The chain joins TRBV7-2 to TRBJ2-5, with 9 bases that match TRBD1. This CDR3 is 16 amino acids long. Trimming cost V 5 bases and J 3 bases; bases outside gene matches: 10. Germline lookup yields CDR1 SGHTA and CDR2 FQGNSA. CDR3 sequence (DNA): TGTGCCAGCAGCCCGACCGGGACAGGGCTCAAAGAGACCCAGTACTTC. It specifies CASSPTGTGLKETQYF.

V and J are TRBV5-1 and TRBJ1-1; D uncertain. This CDR3 is 13 amino acids long. Germline V gives CDR1 SGHRS, CDR2 YFSETQ. V shed 7 bases and J shed 6 bases, with 16 bases lying between them. The DNA for the CDR3 is TGCGCCAGCGTCCGTGAAAGTACCTCTGAAGCTTTCTTT. Translating it yields CASVRESTSEAFF.

The rearrangement uses TRBV30 and TRBJ1-1; TRBD1 matches at 8 bases. V trimming: 1 base; J trimming: 7 bases; junction bases outside the gene matches: 8. Germline assignment: CDR1 GTSNPN and CDR2 SVGIG (reference sequence). CDR3 length equals 14 residues. DNA for the CDR3: TGTGCCTGGAGTGGAACAGGGGGTGGGAATGAAGCTTTCTTT. Its protein is CAWSGTGGGNEAFF.

The rearrangement uses TRBV5-1 and TRBJ1-3; D gene uncertain. The CDR3 covers 16 residues. The V gene's germline CDR1 is SGHRS and CDR2 YFSETQ. V was shortened by 2 bases and J by 0 bases, with 12 bases between the two germline ends. CDR3 amino acids: CASSLLASGSGNTIYF. DNA of the CDR3: TGCGCCAGCAGCTTACTGGCTTCAGGCTCTGGAAACACCATATATTTT. The variable domain in full, completed from reference TRBV5-1 and TRBJ1-3, reads KAGVTQTPRYLIKTRGQQVTLSCSPISGHRSVSWYQQTPGQGLQFLFEYFSETQRNKGNFPGRFSGRQFSNSRSEMNVSTLELGDSALYLCASSLLASGSGNTIYFGEGSWLTVV.

In DNA form, the CDR3 reads TGCGCCAGCAGCCAATCATGGACAGGGGGCACGAAGACCCAGTACTTC. Amino acid sequence: CASSQSWTGGTKTQYF. The J gene is TRBJ2-5, the V gene TRBV4-3, with 11 nucleotides matching TRBD1. The germline V gene has CDR1 LGHNA and CDR2 YSLEER. The ends lost 2 bases at V and 6 bases at J; junction bases unmatched: 8. The CDR3 covers 16 residues.

The chain combines TRBV4-1 with TRBJ1-1; no reliable D call. Trimming took off 3 bases at V and 5 bases at J, with 13 bases between the two ends. The germline CDR1 and CDR2 sequences are MGHRA and YSYEKL. The CDR3 runs 14 residues. The CDR3 region has the DNA TGCGCCAGCAGCCAGATGGGGTTGGGAACTGAAGCTTTCTTT. Translating gives CASSQMGLGTEAFF.

The table lists this clone with a count of one. V gene TRBV2 combines with J gene TRBJ2-6; possibly TRBD2 for D (6 bases). Trimming stripped 6 bases from V and 2 bases from J, with 11 bases between. The germline V gene encodes CDR1 SNHLY and CDR2 FYNNEI. The CDR3 has 15 amino acids. CDR3 region: CASREDYTGANVLTF. In DNA, the CDR3 is TGTGCCAGCAGAGAGGACTACACTGGGGCCAACGTCCTGACTTTC.

The V gene is TRBV9, the J gene TRBJ2-5; possibly TRBD2 for D (6 bases). Looked up from germline, CDR1 is SGDLS and CDR2 is YYNGEE. V lost 0 bases and J lost 0, with 6 bases in between. The CDR3 loop spans 14 amino acids. The CDR3 loop reads CASSVVADQETQYF. The CDR3 nucleotides are TGTGCCAGCAGCGTAGTAGCGGACCAAGAGACCCAGTACTTC.

V is TRBV5-4 and J is TRBJ1-5; 8 bases match TRBD1. Losses at the gene ends were 0 bases for V and 4 bases for J; bases not matched to a gene: 0. The germline V gene has CDR1 SGHNT and CDR2 YYREEE (reference sequence). The CDR3 is made up of 14 amino acids. CDR3 sequence (DNA): TGTGCCAGCAGCTTGGGGACAGGGAATCAGCCCCAGCATTTT. The encoded protein is CASSLGTGNQPQHF.

V gene TRBV6-5 combines with J gene TRBJ2-1; no clear D gene. The CDR3 extends over 15 amino acids. CDR1 is MNHEY and CDR2 is SVGAGI in the germline V gene. With 5 bases removed from V and 0 bases from J, the gap between germline ends came to 11 bases. The CDR3 DNA reads as TGTGCCAGCAGTCCACGATCGCCCTCCTACAATGAGCAGTTCTTC. It encodes CASSPRSPSYNEQFF.

The chain links TRBV7-2 to TRBJ2-7, with D possibly being TRBD1 (5 bases). The germline V gene encodes CDR1 SGHTA and CDR2 FQGNSA. This CDR3 comprises 14 residues. V lost 3 bases to trimming and J lost 4 bases, with 13 bases between them. The CDR3 region is CASSFSQGPYEQYF. The CDR3 region has the DNA TGTGCCAGCAGCTTTAGCCAGGGCCCTTACGAGCAGTACTTC.

V is TRBV19 and J is TRBJ2-1; no clear D. The CDR3 sequence is 13 residues long. Trimming took off 1 base at V and 5 bases at J, with 6 bases between the two ends. Germline lookup yields CDR1 LNHDA and CDR2 SQIVND (reference sequence). In DNA form, the CDR3 reads TGTGCCAGTAGTATAGGACTCAACAATGAGCAGTTCTTC. This codes for CASSIGLNNEQFF.

As to this clone: An end of the junction differs from the germline gene, which may be a read error. V gene TRBV7-7 combines with J gene TRBJ2-6; 9 bases line up with TRBD1. The V gene's germline CDR1 is SSHAT and CDR2 FNYEAQ (reference sequence). This CDR3 is built from 17 residues. The CDR3 reads CASSPGTGFSGANVLTF. CDR3 in DNA: TGTGCTAGCAGCCCCGGGACAGGGTTCTCTGGGGCCAACGTCCTGACTTTC.

J is TRBJ1-1 and V is TRBV28; a possible D gene is TRBD1 (6 bases). This CDR3 is built from 14 residues. V gave up 7 bases and J gave up 6 bases, with 18 bases separating them. From germline, CDR1 is MDHEN and CDR2 SYDVKM. This CDR3 is CASTPPGDYAEAFF. CDR3 DNA: TGTGCCAGCACTCCCCCAGGGGATTACGCTGAAGCTTTCTTT.